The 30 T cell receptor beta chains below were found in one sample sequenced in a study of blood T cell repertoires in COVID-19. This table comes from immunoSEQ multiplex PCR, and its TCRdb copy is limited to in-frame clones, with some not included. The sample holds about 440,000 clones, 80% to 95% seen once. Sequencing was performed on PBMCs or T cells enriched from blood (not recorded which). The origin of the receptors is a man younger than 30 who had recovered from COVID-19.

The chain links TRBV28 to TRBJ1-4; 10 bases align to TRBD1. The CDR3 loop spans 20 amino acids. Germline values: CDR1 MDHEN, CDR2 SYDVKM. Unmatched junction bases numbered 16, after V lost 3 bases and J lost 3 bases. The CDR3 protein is CASSFPFGTGVPLANEKLFF. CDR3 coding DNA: TGTGCCAGCAGTTTCCCTTTTGGGACAGGGGTACCTTTAGCTAATGAAAAACTGTTTTTT.

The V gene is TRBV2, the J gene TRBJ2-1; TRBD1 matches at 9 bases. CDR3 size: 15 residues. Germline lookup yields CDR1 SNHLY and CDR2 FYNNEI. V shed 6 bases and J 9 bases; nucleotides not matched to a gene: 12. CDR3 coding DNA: TGTGCCAGCAGCTCAGGGGGACAGGGTACGATTGAGCAGTTCTTC. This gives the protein CASSSGGQGTIEQFF.

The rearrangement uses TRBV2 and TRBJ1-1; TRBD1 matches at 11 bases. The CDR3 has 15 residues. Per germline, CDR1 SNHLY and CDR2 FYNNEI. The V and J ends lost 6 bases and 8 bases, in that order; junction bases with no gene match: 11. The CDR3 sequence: CASRILRTGGLEAFF. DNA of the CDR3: TGTGCCAGCAGGATACTCAGGACAGGGGGCCTAGAAGCTTTCTTT.

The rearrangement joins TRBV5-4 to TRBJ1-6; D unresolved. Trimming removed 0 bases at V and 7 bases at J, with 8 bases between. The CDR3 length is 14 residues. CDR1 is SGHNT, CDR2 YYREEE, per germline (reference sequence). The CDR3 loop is CASSLALSNSPLHF. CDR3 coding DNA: TGTGCCAGCAGCTTGGCGCTATCGAATTCACCCCTCCACTTT.

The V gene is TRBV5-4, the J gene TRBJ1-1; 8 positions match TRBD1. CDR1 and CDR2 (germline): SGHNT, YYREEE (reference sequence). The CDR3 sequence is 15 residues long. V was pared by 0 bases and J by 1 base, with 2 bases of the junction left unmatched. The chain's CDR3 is CASSLGGTGNTEAFF. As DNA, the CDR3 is TGTGCCAGCAGCTTGGGAGGGACAGGGAACACTGAAGCTTTCTTT.

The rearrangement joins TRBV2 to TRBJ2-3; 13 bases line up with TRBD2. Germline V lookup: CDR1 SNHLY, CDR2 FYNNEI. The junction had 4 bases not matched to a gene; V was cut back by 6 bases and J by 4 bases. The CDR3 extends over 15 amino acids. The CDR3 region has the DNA TGTGCCAGCAGGCCGGGACTAGCGGGGTCAGATACGCAGTATTTT. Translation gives CASRPGLAGSDTQYF.

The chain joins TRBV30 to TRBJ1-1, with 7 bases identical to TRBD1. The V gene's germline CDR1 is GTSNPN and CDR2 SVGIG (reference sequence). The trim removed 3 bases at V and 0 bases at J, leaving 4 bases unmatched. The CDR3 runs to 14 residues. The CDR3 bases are TGTGCCTGGAGCGCCACAGGGGTGAACACTGAAGCTTTCTTT. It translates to CAWSATGVNTEAFF.

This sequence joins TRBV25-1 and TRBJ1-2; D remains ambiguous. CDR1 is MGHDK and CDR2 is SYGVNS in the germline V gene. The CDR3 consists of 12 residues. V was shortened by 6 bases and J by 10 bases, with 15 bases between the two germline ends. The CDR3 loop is CASSKRPKVYTF. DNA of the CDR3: TGTGCCAGCAGCAAGAGGCCGAAAGTCTACACCTTC.

The CDR3 here is CASSLGGYAYNSPLHF. Here the CDR3 DNA reads TGTGCCAGCAGCTTAGGCGGGTACGCCTATAATTCACCCCTCCACTTT. The V call is TRBV7-9, the J call TRBJ1-6; no firm D call. The germline V gene has CDR1 SEHNR and CDR2 FQNEAQ (reference sequence). Trimming shortened V by 1 base and J by 2 bases, and 9 bases separated the two germline ends. The CDR3 totals 16 residues. The full variable domain, rest sourced from reference TRBV7-9 and TRBJ1-6, is DTGVSQNPRHKITKRGQNVTFRCDPISEHNRLYWYRQTLGQGPEFLTYFQNEAQLEKSRLLSDRFSAERPKGSFSTLEIQRTEQGDSAMYLCASSLGGYAYNSPLHFGNGTRLTVT.

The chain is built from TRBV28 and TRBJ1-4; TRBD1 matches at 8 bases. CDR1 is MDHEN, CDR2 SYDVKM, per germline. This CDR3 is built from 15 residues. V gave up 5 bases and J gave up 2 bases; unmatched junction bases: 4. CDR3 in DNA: TGTGCCAGCAGTCCGCAGGGGGCGACTAATGAAAAACTGTTTTTT. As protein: CASSPQGATNEKLFF.

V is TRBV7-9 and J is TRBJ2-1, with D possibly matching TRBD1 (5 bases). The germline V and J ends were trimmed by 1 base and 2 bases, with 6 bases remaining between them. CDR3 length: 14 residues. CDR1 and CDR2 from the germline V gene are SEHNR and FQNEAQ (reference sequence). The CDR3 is CASSLDRTYNEQFF. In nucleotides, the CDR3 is TGTGCCAGCAGCTTAGACAGGACCTACAATGAGCAGTTCTTC.

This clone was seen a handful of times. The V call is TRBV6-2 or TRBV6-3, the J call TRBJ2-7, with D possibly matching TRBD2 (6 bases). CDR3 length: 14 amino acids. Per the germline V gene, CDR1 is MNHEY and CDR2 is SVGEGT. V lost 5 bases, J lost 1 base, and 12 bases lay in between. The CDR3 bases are TGTGCCAGCAGTATCGACGCGGGATCCTACGAGCAGTACTTC. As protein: CASSIDAGSYEQYF.

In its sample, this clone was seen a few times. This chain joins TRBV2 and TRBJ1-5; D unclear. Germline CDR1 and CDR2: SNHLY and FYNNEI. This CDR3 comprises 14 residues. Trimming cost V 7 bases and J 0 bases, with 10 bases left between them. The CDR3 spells CASKYGVSNQPQHF. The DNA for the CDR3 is TGTGCCAGCAAGTACGGAGTTAGCAATCAGCCCCAGCATTTT.

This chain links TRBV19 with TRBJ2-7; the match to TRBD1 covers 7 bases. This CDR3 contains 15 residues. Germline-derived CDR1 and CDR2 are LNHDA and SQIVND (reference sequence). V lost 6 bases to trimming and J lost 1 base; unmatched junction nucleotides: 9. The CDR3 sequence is CASSPTGVRSYEQYF. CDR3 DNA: TGTGCCAGTAGCCCTACAGGGGTTAGGTCCTACGAGCAGTACTTC.

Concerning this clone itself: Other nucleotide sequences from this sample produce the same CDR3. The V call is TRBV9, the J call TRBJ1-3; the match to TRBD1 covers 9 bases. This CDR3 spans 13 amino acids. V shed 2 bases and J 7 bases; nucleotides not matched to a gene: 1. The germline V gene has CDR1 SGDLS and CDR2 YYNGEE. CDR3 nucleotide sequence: TGTGCCAGCAGCGTCGGACAGGGGAACACCATATATTTT. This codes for CASSVGQGNTIYF.

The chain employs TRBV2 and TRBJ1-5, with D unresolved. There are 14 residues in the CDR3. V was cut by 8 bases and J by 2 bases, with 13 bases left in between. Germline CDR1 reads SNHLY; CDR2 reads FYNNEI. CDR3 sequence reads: CASSRSRGNQPQHF. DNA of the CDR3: TGTGCCAGCTCCCGGAGTCGAGGCAATCAGCCCCAGCATTTT.

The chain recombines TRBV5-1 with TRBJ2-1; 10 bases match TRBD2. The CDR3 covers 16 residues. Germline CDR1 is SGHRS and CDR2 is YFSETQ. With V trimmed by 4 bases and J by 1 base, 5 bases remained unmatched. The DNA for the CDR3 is TGCGCCAGCAGCCAAGGACTAGCGGCTTCCTACAATGAGCAGTTCTTC. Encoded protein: CASSQGLAASYNEQFF.

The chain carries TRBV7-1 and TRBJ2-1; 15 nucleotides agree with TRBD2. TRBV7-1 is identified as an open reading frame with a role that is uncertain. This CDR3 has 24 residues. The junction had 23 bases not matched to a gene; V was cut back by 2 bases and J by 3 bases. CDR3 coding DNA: TGTGCCAGCAGCTCAACTACGACCCCCCCCGGGACTAGCGGGAGGTCCCTTCTCTACAATGAGCAGTTCTTC. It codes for CASSSTTTPPGTSGRSLLYNEQFF.

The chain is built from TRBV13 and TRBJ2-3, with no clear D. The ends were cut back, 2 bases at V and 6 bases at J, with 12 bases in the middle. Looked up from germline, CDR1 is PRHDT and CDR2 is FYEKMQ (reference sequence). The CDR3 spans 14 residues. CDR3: CASSLTAQMDTQYF. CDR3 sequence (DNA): TGTGCCAGCAGCTTAACAGCCCAGATGGATACGCAGTATTTT.

In nucleotides, the CDR3 is TGTGCCAGCACTCAGGGTTTATGGCAGCCCCAGCATTTT. Its protein product is CASTQGLWQPQHF. V is TRBV12-3 or TRBV12-4 and J is TRBJ1-5; perhaps TRBD1 as D (5 bases). Trimming left V 7 bases short and J 7 bases short, with 14 bases between. The length of the CDR3 is 13 residues.

CDR3 nucleotide sequence: TGTGCCAGCAGCCGGGAAGGGGCAACCTACGAGCAGTACTTC. Translation: CASSREGATYEQYF. The rearrangement joins TRBV3-1 (or the pseudogene TRBV3-2) to TRBJ2-7; TRBD1 is a possible D gene (5 bases). V lost 4 bases, J lost 2 bases, and 12 bases lay in between. The CDR3 loop spans 14 amino acids. The germline CDR1 and CDR2 sequences are LGHDT and YNNKEL (reference sequence).

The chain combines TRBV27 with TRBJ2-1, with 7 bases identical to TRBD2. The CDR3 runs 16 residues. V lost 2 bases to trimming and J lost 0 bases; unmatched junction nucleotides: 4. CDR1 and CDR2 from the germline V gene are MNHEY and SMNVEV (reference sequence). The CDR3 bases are TGTGCCAGCAGTTTAGTTCGCGGGAGCTCCTACAATGAGCAGTTCTTC. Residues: CASSLVRGSSYNEQFF.

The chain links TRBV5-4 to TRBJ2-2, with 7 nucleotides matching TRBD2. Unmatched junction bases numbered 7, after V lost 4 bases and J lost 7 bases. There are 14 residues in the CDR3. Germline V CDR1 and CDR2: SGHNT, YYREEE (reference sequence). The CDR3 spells CASSRSGGNGELFF. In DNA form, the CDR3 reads TGTGCCAGCAGCAGGTCGGGAGGAAACGGGGAGCTGTTTTTT.

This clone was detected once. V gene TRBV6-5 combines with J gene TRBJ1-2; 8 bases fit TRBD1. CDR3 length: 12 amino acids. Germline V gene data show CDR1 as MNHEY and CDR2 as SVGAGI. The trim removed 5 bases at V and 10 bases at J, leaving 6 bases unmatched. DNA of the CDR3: TGTGCCAGCAGTAACGTGGACAGGGTCTACACCTTC. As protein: CASSNVDRVYTF.

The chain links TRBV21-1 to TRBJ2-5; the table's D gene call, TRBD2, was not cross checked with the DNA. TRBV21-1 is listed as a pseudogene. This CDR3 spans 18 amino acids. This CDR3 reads CASSKSVFSDSLGETQYF. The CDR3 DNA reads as TGTGCCAGCAGCAAGTCGGTCTTCTCGGACTCGCTGGGAGAGACCCAGTACTTC.

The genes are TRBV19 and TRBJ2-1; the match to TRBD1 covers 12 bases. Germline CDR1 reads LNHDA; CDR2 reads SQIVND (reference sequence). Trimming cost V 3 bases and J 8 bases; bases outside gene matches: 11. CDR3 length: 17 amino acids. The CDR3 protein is CASSMLFGTGGRDEQFF. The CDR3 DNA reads TGTGCCAGTAGTATGCTATTCGGGACAGGGGGCAGGGATGAGCAGTTCTTC.

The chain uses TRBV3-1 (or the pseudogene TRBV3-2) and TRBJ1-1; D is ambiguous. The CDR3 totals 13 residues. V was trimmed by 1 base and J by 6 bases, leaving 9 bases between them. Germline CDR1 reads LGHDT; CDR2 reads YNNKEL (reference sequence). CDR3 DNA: TGTGCCAGCAGCCAAGTACGGGAGGCTGAAGCTTTCTTT. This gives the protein CASSQVREAEAFF.

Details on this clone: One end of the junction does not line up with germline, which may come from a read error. CDR3 in amino acids: CASSISSGHANF. CDR3 nucleotides: TGTGCCAGCAGCATCTCGTCGGGACACGCGAACTTC. The V and J genes are TRBV3-1 (or the pseudogene TRBV3-2) and TRBJ1-2; the D gene is possibly TRBD1 (6 bases). The CDR3 is 12 residues long. CDR1 is LGHDT and CDR2 is YNNKEL in the germline V gene (reference sequence).

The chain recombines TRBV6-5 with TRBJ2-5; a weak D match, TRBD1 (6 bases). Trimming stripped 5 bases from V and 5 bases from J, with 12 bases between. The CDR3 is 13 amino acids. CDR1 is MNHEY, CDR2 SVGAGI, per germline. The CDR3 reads CASSTGFRETQYF. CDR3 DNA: TGTGCCAGCAGTACAGGGTTCAGGGAGACCCAGTACTTC.

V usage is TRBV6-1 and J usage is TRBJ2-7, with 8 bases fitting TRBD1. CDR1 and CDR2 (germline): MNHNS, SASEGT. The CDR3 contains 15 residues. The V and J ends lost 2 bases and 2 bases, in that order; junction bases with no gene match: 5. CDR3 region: CASSERDRGPYEQYF. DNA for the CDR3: TGTGCCAGCAGTGAACGAGACAGGGGACCCTACGAGCAGTACTTC.